The rows below give T cell receptor beta chains drawn from one sample of a study of a mutant IDH1 vaccine in newly diagnosed glioma. Assay used: immunoSEQ multiplex PCR; TCRdb lists only in-frame clones, some missing. The sample lists 43,000 or so clones, around 92% occurring once. Their antigens are not known. Here the sequenced sample was PBMCs, taken from a glioma patient whose treatment included an IDH1 peptide vaccine. All receptors come from a man aged 45 to 65 with glioma. The CDR3 runs from the conserved cysteine through the conserved F or W. A D gene is named only where the DNA matches it firmly. Where a row states a size, it is once, few, many or the class of an expanded clone; other rows omit it.

TRBD2	TRBV5-1	TRBJ2-3	-	CASRTGLAERNTDTQYF	TGCGCCAGCAGAACGGGACTAGCGGAGCGAAACACAGATACGCAGTATTTT
TRBD1	TRBV5-4	TRBJ2-5	-	CASRERRTGQETQYF	TGTGCCAGCAGAGAGAGGAGGACAGGCCAAGAGACCCAGTACTTC
TRBD2	TRBV18	TRBJ2-1	-	CASSPETGLAGAVPYNEQFF	TGTGCCAGCTCACCCGAGACGGGCCTAGCGGGAGCGGTCCCCTACAATGAGCAGTTCTTC
-	TRBV19	TRBJ1-1	-	CASSIVGPGTNTEAFF	TGTGCCAGTAGTATAGTTGGTCCGGGAACGAACACTGAAGCTTTCTTT
TRBD1	TRBV2	TRBJ1-1	few	CASEYSTGGTEAFF	TGTGCCAGTGAATACAGCACAGGGGGCACTGAAGCTTTCTTT
-	TRBV7-9	TRBJ2-5	-	CASVGDGNTQYF	TGTGCCAGCGTGGGGGATGGGAACACCCAGTACTTC
TRBD1	TRBV7-8	TRBJ1-2	-	CASSLEGDRRGNGYTF	TGTGCCAGCAGCTTAGAAGGGGACAGGAGAGGTAATGGCTACACCTTC
TRBD1	TRBV7-9	TRBJ1-2	-	CASSSIADRESGYTF	TGTGCCAGCAGCTCAATAGCGGACAGGGAGAGCGGCTACACCTTC
-	TRBV9	TRBJ2-7	-	CASSAEGMGYEQYF	TGTGCCAGCAGCGCAGAGGGGATGGGGTACGAGCAGTACTTC
TRBD1	TRBV15	TRBJ1-3	-	CATSREIRTGRSGNTIYF	TGTGCCACCAGCAGAGAAATACGGACAGGGCGCTCTGGAAACACCATATATTTT
-	TRBV11-2	TRBJ2-7	-	CASSLVVPPPLEQYF	TGTGCCAGCAGCTTAGTCGTGCCGCCCCCGCTGGAGCAGTACTTC
-	TRBV30	TRBJ1-5	-	CAWSPAGTSFGQPQHF	TGTGCCTGGAGTCCGGCCGGGACGAGTTTTGGCCAGCCCCAGCATTTT
TRBD2	TRBV4-2	TRBJ2-5	-	CASSQDLGLAGGNQETQYF	TGTGCCAGCAGCCAAGATTTAGGACTAGCGGGGGGTAATCAAGAGACCCAGTACTTC
TRBD1	TRBV6-5	TRBJ2-5	-	CASRGRGFGETQYF	TGTGCCAGCCGTGGCAGGGGGTTTGGAGAGACCCAGTACTTC
-	TRBV19	TRBJ2-3	-	CASSTRATSTDTQYF	TGTGCCAGTAGTACCCGAGCTACCAGCACAGATACGCAGTATTTT
-	TRBV10-3	TRBJ1-2	-	CAISDLGSNGGYTF	TGTGCCATCAGCGACCTAGGGTCTAACGGTGGCTACACCTTC
-	TRBV5-1	TRBJ1-2	-	CASSLALGGNGYTF	TGCGCCAGCAGCTTGGCCCTCGGGGGAAATGGCTACACCTTC
TRBD2	TRBV11-2	TRBJ2-7	-	CASSGGTSGLSREQYF	TGTGCCAGCAGCGGGGGGACTAGCGGCCTTTCAAGAGAGCAGTACTTC
-	TRBV18	TRBJ1-1	once	CASSHSEGTEAFF	TGTGCCAGCTCCCACTCCGAGGGGACTGAAGCTTTCTTT
TRBD1	TRBV7-2	TRBJ1-2	-	CASRLITGGRSYGYTF	TGTGCCAGCAGACTCATTACAGGGGGAAGGAGTTACGGCTACACCTTC
-	TRBV4-3	TRBJ1-4	-	CASSQDKVYQGTGNEKLFF	TGCGCCAGCAGCCAAGATAAGGTTTATCAGGGGACGGGTAATGAAAAACTGTTTTTT
-	TRBV6-5	TRBJ1-2	-	CASSYSKGNYGYTF	TGTGCCAGCAGTTACTCGAAGGGTAACTATGGCTACACCTTC
-	TRBV30	TRBJ2-5	-	CAWSVLGETQYF	TGTGCCTGGAGTGTACTTGGGGAGACCCAGTACTTC
-	TRBV15	TRBJ1-1	-	CATSVGLNTEAFF	TGTGCCACCAGCGTAGGATTGAACACTGAAGCTTTCTTT
-	TRBV10-3	TRBJ1-5	-	CAIRGDVANQPQHF	TGTGCCATCAGAGGGGACGTGGCCAATCAGCCCCAGCATTTT
-	TRBV6-4	TRBJ2-1	-	CASSERDEQFF	TGTGCCAGCAGTGAAAGGGATGAGCAGTTCTTC
-	TRBV25-1	TRBJ2-4	-	CASSMAVAKNIQYF	TGTGCCAGCAGTATGGCAGTAGCCAAAAACATTCAGTACTTC
TRBD1	TRBV5-1	TRBJ1-6	-	CASSSGQTINSPLHF	TGCGCCAGCAGCTCGGGACAGACGATTAATTCACCCCTCCACTTT
TRBD1	TRBV13	TRBJ1-4	-	CASSHGDRGNEKLFF	TGTGCCAGCAGCCACGGGGACAGGGGGAATGAAAAACTGTTTTTT
-	TRBV27	TRBJ1-4	-	CASSLGTGNEKLFF	TGTGCCAGCAGTTTAGGAACAGGGAATGAAAAACTGTTTTTT
-	TRBV7-2	TRBJ2-3	-	CASSFADTQYF	TGTGCCAGCAGCTTCGCAGATACGCAGTATTTT
-	TRBV30	TRBJ1-2	-	CAWNRKGRDGYTF	TGTGCCTGGAATCGTAAGGGACGGGATGGCTACACCTTC
-	TRBV7-8	TRBJ2-3	-	CASSPGTDTQYF	TGTGCCAGCAGCCCGGGCACAGATACGCAGTATTTT
-	TRBV4-3	TRBJ1-2	-	CASSPRTGANYGYTF	TGCGCCAGCAGCCCCCGAACAGGAGCTAACTATGGCTACACCTTC
TRBD1	TRBV19	TRBJ2-5	-	CASRGTNQETQYF	TGTGCCAGCAGGGGGACCAACCAAGAGACCCAGTACTTC
-	TRBV5-1	TRBJ1-2	-	CASSLGHLSVGYTF	TGCGCCAGCAGCTTGGGTCACCTCTCCGTTGGCTACACCTTC
-	TRBV25-1	TRBJ2-1	-	CATFLSYNEQFF	TGTGCCACCTTTCTCTCCTACAATGAGCAGTTCTTC
-	TRBV5-1	TRBJ1-4	-	CASSLVAGRRGELFF	TGCGCCAGCAGCTTGGTAGCAGGGCGCCGAGGGGAACTGTTTTTT
-	TRBV28	TRBJ2-1	-	CASSLPYNEQFF	TGTGCCAGCAGTTTGCCCTACAATGAGCAGTTCTTC
-	TRBV6-5	TRBJ1-1	-	CASSRWTEAFF	TGTGCCAGCAGTCGGTGGACTGAAGCTTTCTTT
TRBD1	TRBV19	TRBJ1-5	-	CASSSTGFNNQPQHF	TGTGCCAGTAGCTCGACAGGGTTTAACAATCAGCCCCAGCATTTT
-	TRBV9	TRBJ1-1	-	CASSVAGQNTEAFF	TGTGCCAGCAGCGTAGCGGGGCAGAACACTGAAGCTTTCTTT
-	TRBV18	TRBJ1-1	-	CASSQKGREVRGSTEAFF	TGTGCCAGCTCCCAAAAGGGCAGGGAAGTACGAGGTAGCACTGAAGCTTTCTTT
-	TRBV21-1	TRBJ2-4	-	CASSEKRGGERRNIQYF	TGTGCCAGCAGCGAAAAACGGGGGGGGGAGAGAAGGAACATTCAGTACTTC
-	TRBV6-5	TRBJ2-5	-	CASSYSETQQETQYF	TGTGCCAGCAGTTACTCGGAGACACAACAAGAGACCCAGTACTTC
TRBD1	TRBV11-2	TRBJ1-2	-	CASSSTQQRDRSYYGYTF	TGTGCCAGCAGCTCTACGCAACAAAGGGACAGGTCGTACTATGGCTACACCTTC
-	TRBV11-2	TRBJ2-7	-	CASSLGGGAYEQYF	TGTGCCAGCAGCTTAGGCGGAGGGGCGTACGAGCAGTACTTC